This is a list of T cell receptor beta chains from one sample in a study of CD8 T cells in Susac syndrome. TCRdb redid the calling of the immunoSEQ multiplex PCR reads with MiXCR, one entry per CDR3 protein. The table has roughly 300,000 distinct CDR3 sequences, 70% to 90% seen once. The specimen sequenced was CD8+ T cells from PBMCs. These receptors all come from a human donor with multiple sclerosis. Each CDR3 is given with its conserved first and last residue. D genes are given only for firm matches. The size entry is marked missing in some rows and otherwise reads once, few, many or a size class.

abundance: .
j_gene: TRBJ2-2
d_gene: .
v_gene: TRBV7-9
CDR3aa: CASREKGRRGSTGELFF
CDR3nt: TGTGCCAGCAGGGAAAAAGGACGGAGGGGTTCAACCGGGGAGCTGTTTTTT

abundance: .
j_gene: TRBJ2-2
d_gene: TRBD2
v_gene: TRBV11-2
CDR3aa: CASSPRPGTSGRSRTNTGELFF
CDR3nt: TGTGCCAGCAGTCCCCGCCCCGGGACTAGCGGGAGGAGCCGAACGAACACCGGGGAGCTGTTTTTT

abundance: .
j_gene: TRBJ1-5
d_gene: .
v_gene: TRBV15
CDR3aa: CATTTVDSNQPQHF
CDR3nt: TGTGCCACCACAACCGTCGATAGCAATCAGCCCCAGCATTTT

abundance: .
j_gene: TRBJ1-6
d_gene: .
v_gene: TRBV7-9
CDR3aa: CASRRSPTGSNSPLHF
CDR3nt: TGTGCCAGCAGACGGAGCCCTACAGGGTCGAATTCACCCCTCCACTTT

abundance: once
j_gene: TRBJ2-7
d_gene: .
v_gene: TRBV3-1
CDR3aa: CASSQVNEGFPKQYF
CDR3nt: TGTGCCAGCAGCCAAGTTAACGAGGGATTCCCCAAGCAGTACTTC

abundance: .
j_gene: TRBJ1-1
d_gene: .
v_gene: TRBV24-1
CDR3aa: CATSDPRGTEAFF
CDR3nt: TGTGCCACCAGTGATCCCAGAGGGACTGAAGCTTTCTTT

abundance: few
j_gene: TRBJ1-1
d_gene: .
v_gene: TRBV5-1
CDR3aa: CASSPWTEGNTEAFF
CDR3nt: TGCGCCAGCAGCCCTTGGACAGAAGGCAACACTGAAGCTTTCTTT

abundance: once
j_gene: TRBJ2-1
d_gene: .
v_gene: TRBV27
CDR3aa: CASSLYPTSLTYNEQFF
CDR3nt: TGTGCCAGCAGTTTATACCCGACTAGTTTAACCTACAATGAGCAGTTCTTC

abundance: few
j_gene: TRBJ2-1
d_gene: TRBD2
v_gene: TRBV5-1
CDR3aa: CASSFTGGGSYNEQFF
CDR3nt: TGCGCCAGCAGCTTTACGGGAGGGGGGTCCTACAATGAGCAGTTCTTC

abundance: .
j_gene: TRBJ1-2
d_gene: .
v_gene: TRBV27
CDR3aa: CASGYWRDGYTF
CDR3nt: TGTGCCAGCGGTTACTGGCGTGATGGCTACACCTTC

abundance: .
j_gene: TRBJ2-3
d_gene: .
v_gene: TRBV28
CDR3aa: CASSADQDTQYF
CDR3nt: TGTGCCAGCAGCGCCGACCAAGATACGCAGTATTTT

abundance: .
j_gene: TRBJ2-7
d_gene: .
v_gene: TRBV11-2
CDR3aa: CASRGNAGWDEQYF
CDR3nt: TGTGCCAGCAGGGGTAATGCGGGGTGGGACGAGCAGTACTTC

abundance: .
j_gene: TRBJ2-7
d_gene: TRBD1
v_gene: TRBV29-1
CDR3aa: CSVESGGLNEQYF
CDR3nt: TGCAGCGTTGAATCAGGGGGCCTCAACGAGCAGTACTTC

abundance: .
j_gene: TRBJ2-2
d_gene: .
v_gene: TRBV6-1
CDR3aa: CASSEALLPIKFLAGELFF
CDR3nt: TGTGCCAGCAGTGAAGCGTTACTCCCTATAAAGTTTTTGGCCGGGGAGCTGTTTTTT

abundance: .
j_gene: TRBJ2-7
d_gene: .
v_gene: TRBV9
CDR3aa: CASSDGTLSYEQYF
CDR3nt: TGTGCCAGCAGCGATGGGACTCTCTCCTACGAGCAGTACTTC

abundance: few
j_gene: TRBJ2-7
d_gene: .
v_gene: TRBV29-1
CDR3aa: CSAVGDSYEQYF
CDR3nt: TGCAGCGCCGTTGGGGACTCCTACGAGCAGTACTTC

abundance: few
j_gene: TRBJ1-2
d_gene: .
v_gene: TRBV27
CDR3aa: CASMGVPNYGYTF
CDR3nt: TGTGCCAGCATGGGAGTCCCAAACTATGGCTACACCTTC